The present entry profiles one T cell receptor beta chain with its context. The germline CDR1 and CDR2 sequences are LGHDT and YNNKEL (reference sequence). CDR3 length: 14 residues. V lost 3 bases and J lost 6, with 15 bases in between. The sample belongs to a study of T cell responses to AZD1222 COVID-19 vaccine. The method was immunoSEQ multiplex PCR; TCRdb's version includes in-frame clones alone and lacks a portion of them. The data show just under 95,000 clones, with approximately 84% seen just once and 10% held by the top ten. This chain links TRBV3-1 (or the pseudogene TRBV3-2) with TRBJ2-7; D remains ambiguous. The sequence was obtained from an adult in good health. This material consisted of peripheral blood, taken on day 0 of AZD1222 vaccination. Here the CDR3 DNA reads TGTGCCAGCAGCCATCGGAGAGACAACGGCGAGCAGTACTTC. This codes for CASSHRRDNGEQYF.